This T cell receptor beta chain was observed in a study of blood T cell repertoires in COVID-19. Overall study context: The United States, Italy and Spain were the sources of the acute and convalescent COVID-19 samples. PBMCs, B-cell-depleted T cells, or T cells provided the cDNA or gDNA that made up the material.

This clone has a handful of counts. Per the study methods: Reference gene primer amplification in the assay estimated nucleated cell counts. Assay: immunoSEQ multiplex PCR; the TCRdb copy retains only in-frame clones and omits some. V, J and clone size are taken as reported in that table, and D and trimming were inferred from the DNA itself. The sample lists around 220,000 clones, just over 85% occurring once. V lost 4 bases and J lost 0, with 19 bases in between. The CDR3 length is 18 residues. Germline V gene sequence: CDR1 SGDLS, CDR2 YYNGEE. Material for sequencing was peripheral blood. The TCR originated in a man aged 50 to 60 with acute or convalescent COVID-19. This rearrangement joins TRBV9 to TRBJ1-4; D gene unclear. CDR3 DNA: TGTGCCAGCAGCCCCGGGAAATACACACCAACAACTAATGAAAAACTGTTTTTT. Translating it yields CASSPGKYTPTTNEKLFF.